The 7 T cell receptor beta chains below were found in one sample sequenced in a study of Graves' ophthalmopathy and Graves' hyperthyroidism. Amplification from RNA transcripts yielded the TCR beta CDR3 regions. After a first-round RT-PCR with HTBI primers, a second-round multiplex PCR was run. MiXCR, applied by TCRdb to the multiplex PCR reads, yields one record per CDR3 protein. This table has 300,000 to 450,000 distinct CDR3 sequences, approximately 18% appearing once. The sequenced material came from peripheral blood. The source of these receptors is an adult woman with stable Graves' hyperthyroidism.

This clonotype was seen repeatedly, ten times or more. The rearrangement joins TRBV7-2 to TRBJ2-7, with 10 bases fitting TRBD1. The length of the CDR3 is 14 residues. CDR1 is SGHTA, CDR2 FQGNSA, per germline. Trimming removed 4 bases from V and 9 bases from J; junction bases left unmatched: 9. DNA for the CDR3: TGTGCCAGCAGCTCGCGGGACAGGGGAGTTGGGCAGTACTTC. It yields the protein CASSSRDRGVGQYF.

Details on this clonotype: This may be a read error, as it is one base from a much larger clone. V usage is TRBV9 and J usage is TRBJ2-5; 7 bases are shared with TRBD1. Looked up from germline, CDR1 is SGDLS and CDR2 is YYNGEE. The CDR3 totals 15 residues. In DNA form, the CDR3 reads TGTGCCAGCAGCGTAGGTCAGGGGGTCCAAGAGACCCGGTACTTC. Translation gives CASSVGQGVQETRYF.

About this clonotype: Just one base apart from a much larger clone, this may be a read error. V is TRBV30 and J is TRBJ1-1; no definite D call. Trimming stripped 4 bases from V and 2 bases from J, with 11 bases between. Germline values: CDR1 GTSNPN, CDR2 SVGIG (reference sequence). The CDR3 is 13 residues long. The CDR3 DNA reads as TGTGCCTGGATTCAACAGACCAACACTGAAGCTTTCTTT. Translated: CAWIQQTNTEAFF.

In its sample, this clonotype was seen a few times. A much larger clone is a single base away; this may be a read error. This CDR3 is CASSYSKGDRTNTEAFF. DNA for the CDR3: TGTGCCAGCAGTTACTCGAAGGGGGACAGGACGAACACTGAAGCTTTCTTT. This sequence joins TRBV6-5 and TRBJ1-1; 8 bases map to TRBD1. Germline V gene lookup returns CDR1 MNHEY and CDR2 SVGAGI. The J segment lost 1 base and the V segment lost 0 bases, leaving 7 bases of the junction unmatched. This CDR3 comprises 17 residues.

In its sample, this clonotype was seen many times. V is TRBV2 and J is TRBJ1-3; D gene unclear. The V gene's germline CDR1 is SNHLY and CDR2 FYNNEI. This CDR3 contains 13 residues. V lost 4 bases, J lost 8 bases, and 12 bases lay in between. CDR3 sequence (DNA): TGTGCCAGCAGTGTGACGCAGTCACACACCATATATTTT. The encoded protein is CASSVTQSHTIYF.

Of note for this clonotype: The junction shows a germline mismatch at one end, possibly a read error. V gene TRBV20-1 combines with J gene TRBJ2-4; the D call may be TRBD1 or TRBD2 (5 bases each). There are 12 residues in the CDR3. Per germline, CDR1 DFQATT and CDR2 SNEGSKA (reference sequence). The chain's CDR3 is CSARDRGTLPFF. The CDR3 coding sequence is TGCAGTGCTAGAGATAGAGGGACCCTCCCTTTCTTC.

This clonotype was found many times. CDR3 residues: CATSVGEYTSYEQYF. The CDR3 region has the DNA TGTGCCACTTCGGTGGGGGAATACACATCCTACGAGCAGTACTTC. The V gene is TRBV6-2 or TRBV6-3, the J gene TRBJ2-7; D might be TRBD1 or TRBD2, each matching 5 bases. V was cut by 10 bases and J by 1 base, with 20 bases left in between. Looked up from germline, CDR1 is MNHEY and CDR2 is SVGEGT. The CDR3 is 15 amino acids.